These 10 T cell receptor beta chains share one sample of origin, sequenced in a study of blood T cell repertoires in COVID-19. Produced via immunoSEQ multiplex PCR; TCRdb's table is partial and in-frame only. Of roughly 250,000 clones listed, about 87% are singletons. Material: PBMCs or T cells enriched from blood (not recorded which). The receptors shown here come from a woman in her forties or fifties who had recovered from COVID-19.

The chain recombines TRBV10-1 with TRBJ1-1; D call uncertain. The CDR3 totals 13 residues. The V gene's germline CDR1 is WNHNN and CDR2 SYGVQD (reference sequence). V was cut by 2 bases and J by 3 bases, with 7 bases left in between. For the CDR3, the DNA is TGCGCCAGCAGTGAGACATTATACACTGAAGCTTTCTTT. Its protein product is CASSETLYTEAFF.

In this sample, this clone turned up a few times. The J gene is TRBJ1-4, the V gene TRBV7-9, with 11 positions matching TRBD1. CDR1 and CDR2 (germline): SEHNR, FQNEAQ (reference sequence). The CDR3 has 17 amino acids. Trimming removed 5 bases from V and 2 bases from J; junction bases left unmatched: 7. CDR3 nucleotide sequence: TGTGCCAGCAGCCTGTGGACAGGGGGCAGGACTAATGAAAAACTGTTTTTT. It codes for CASSLWTGGRTNEKLFF. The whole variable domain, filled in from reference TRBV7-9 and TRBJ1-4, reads DTGVSQNPRHKITKRGQNVTFRCDPISEHNRLYWYRQTLGQGPEFLTYFQNEAQLEKSRLLSDRFSAERPKGSFSTLEIQRTEQGDSAMYLCASSLWTGGRTNEKLFFGSGTQLSVL.

Here the CDR3 DNA reads TGCAGCGTCTCGGCGGGAGGGCCTTTTGAGCAGTACTTC. Its translation is CSVSAGGPFEQYF. This rearrangement joins TRBV29-1 to TRBJ2-7; TRBD2 matches at 9 bases. CDR3 length: 13 residues. Germline CDR1 is SQVTM and CDR2 is ANQGSEA. V lost 6 bases to trimming and J lost 7 bases; unmatched junction nucleotides: 10.

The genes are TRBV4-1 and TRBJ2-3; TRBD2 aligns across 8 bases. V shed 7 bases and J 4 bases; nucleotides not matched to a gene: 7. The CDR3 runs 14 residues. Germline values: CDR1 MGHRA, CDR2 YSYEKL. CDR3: CASTRTSRSDTQYF. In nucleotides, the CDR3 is TGCGCCAGCACGCGGACTAGCAGGTCAGATACGCAGTATTTT.

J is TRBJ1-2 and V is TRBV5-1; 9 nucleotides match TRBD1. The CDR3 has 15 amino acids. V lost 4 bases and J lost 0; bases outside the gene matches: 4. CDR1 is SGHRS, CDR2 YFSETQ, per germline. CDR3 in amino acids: CASSETGGSNYGYTF. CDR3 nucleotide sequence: TGCGCCAGCAGCGAAACAGGGGGCTCTAACTATGGCTACACCTTC.

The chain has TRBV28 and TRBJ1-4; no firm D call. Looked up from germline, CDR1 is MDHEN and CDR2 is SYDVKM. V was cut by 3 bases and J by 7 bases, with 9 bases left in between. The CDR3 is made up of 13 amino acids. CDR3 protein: CASSLPNGEKLFF. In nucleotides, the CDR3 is TGTGCCAGCAGTTTGCCTAACGGTGAAAAACTGTTTTTT. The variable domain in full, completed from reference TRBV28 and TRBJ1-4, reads DVKVTQSSRYLVKRTGEKVFLECVQDMDHENMFWYRQDPGLGLRLIYFSYDVKMKEKGDIPEGYSVSREKKERFSLILESASTNQTSMYLCASSLPNGEKLFFGSGTQLSVL.

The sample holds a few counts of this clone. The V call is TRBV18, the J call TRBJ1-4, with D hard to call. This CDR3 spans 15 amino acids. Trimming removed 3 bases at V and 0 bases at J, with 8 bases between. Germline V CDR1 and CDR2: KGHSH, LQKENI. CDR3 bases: TGTGCCAGCTCACCGAACTCTGCAACTAATGAAAAACTGTTTTTT. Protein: CASSPNSATNEKLFF. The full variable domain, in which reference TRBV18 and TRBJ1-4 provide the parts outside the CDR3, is NAGVMQNPRHLVRRRGQEARLRCSPMKGHSHVYWYRQLPEEGLKFMVYLQKENIIDESGMPKERFSAEFPKEGPSILRIQQVVRGDSAAYFCASSPNSATNEKLFFGSGTQLSVL.

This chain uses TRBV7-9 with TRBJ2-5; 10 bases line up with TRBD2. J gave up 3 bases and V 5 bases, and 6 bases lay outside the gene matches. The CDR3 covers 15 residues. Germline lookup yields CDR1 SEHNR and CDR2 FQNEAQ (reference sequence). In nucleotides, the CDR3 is TGTGCCAGCAGCCGAAGCGGGAGGGCCAAAGAGACCCAGTACTTC. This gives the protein CASSRSGRAKETQYF.

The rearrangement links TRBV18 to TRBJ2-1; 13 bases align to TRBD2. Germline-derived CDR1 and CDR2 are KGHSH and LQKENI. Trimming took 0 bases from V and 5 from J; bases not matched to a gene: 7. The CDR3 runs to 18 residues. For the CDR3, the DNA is TGTGCCAGCTCACCACCGGGACTAGCGGGATCGTTACACAATGAGCAGTTCTTC. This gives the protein CASSPPGLAGSLHNEQFF.

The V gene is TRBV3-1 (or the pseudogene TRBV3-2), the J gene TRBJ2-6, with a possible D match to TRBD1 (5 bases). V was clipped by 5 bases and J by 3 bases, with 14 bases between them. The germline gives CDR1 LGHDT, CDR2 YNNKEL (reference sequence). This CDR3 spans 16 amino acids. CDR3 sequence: CASSRLAGNGANVLTF. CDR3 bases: TGTGCCAGCAGCAGATTGGCAGGGAATGGGGCCAACGTCCTGACTTTC.